This T cell receptor beta chain was sequenced for a study of beta chain features in type 1 diabetes (dated by TCRdb to about 2018). Describing the broader study: Mean age, gender distribution, total cell number and subset yield did not differ between patients and healthy donors. Whereas all 28 donors provided naive and central memory subsets, regulatory and stem cell-like memory subsets were isolated from just 8 patients and roughly eight healthy donors. In the study, recently diagnosed type 1 diabetes patients and matched healthy donors were compared on the TCRB repertoires of their sorted circulating CD4+ T cell subsets. A total of approximately 99,000,000 sorted cells were examined across all samples, and RNA yield correlated strongly with the number of cells per subset. Overall results and qualifications from the work: Because small numbers of individuals were included in the HLA sub-analyses, any influence of HLA type on TCRB rearrangement was left unresolved. PCR may preferentially amplify shorter templates, but because patient and control samples were amplified and corrected together, any resulting skew would affect both groups equally. Type 1 diabetes patients showed a moderate but significant shortening of TCRB CDR3 length in all four CD4+ subsets. The naive, central memory and regulatory TCRB repertoires appeared to resemble one another more closely among patients than among healthy donors. Patients with type 1 diabetes made fewer insertions and deleted more nucleotides at VDJ recombination sites, implying thymic rearrangement abnormalities. Because cDNA was sequenced instead of genomic DNA, activated cells with high expression could be over-represented, although the groups did not differ in activation or CD3 levels.

This clone appeared a few times. Its specific antigen is unknown. Nothing much larger sits one base from this clone, and base qualities are not available. Other DNA sequences in the same sample also yield this CDR3. Reading the germline V gene gives CDR1 SGHRS and CDR2 YFSETQ. The CDR3 runs 15 residues from the cysteine to the phenylalanine. The kept DNA is CDR3 alone, 45 bases in frame from the first base. Unmatched junction bases come to 4, with V trimmed by 4 bases and J by 0 bases. The entire amount of isolated RNA was reverse transcribed using the High Capacity cDNA Reverse Transcription Kit, so the sequenced TCRB transcripts were expressed ones. Deep immunoSEQ sequencing was applied to naive, central memory and regulatory T cell samples, giving an average of about 3.6 million total reads per sample. Sorted cells were lysed in RLT buffer, and RNA was extracted using DNase-treated RNeasy Micro or Mini kits according to cell number. To prevent cross-contamination, every cell subset was processed on its own, while patient and healthy donor samples were processed together. TCRB sequences were amplified from cDNA with the immunoSEQ multiplex PCR, producing 87-bp fragments spanning the CDR3 region. Amplicons were sequenced on the Illumina HiSeq platform. In the original analysis: PCR bias was corrected computationally using synthetic template baselines, and reads within Hamming distance 2 were collapsed, with unmergeable singletons discarded. Reads were aligned against IMGT to assign V, D and J genes, CDR3 length and insertions or deletions at six rearrangement sites. Within each subset, clonotype counts were normalized to the number of sorted cells before true diversity and Gini coefficients were calculated with the tcR R package. The overlap coefficient, calculated on TCRB nucleotide sequences, was used to measure repertoire sharing. Out-of-frame TCRB sequences from naive cells were analyzed to stand in for the pre-selection repertoire. TCRdb re-hosts the immuneACCESS table, in-frame sequences only. Its copies lack some clones; in the studies checked, an unresolved V gene accounts for under half of them, and the cause for the rest is not known. That table is the source of V, J and clone size, and D and trimming were worked out from the DNA. Across this sample there are 810,000 or so clones, with roughly 17% seen only once. 0.02% to 0.025% of the sample belongs to the ten largest clones.

A single peripheral blood draw of roughly 0.11 L on average was collected from each donor into heparinised tubes. A BD FACSAria II was used to sort naive, central memory, regulatory and stem cell-like memory CD4+ T cells with a panel that included CD45RO, CCR7, CD25, CD127, CD95 and CD27. A purity above 98% was achieved for all sorted populations. PBMCs were isolated immediately by Lymphoprep density gradient centrifugation and stained directly without culture. Samples were stained and sorted in pairs, with one healthy donor and one patient per experiment, so that batch effects were minimized. The chain is assembled from TRBV5-1 and TRBJ2-1; TRBD2 aligns with 7 central bases. The sequencing sample was made of naive CD4+ T cells from blood. Explained via the paper, the cell subset or site label denotes: true naive CD4+ T cells. The sequence was collected from a woman aged 18 to 35 in good health. The nucleotide sequence is given as TGCGCCAGCAGCCTAGCGGCGAGCTCCTACAATGAGCAGTTCTTC. The resulting protein is CASSLAASSYNEQFF.